This TCR beta chain was recorded in a study of T-cell memory formation after mild COVID-19. Using constant-segment primers, 5'RACE produced TCR alpha and TCR beta cDNA libraries carrying sample barcodes and UMIs. A single record per CDR3 protein comes from TCRdb applying MiXCR to the 5' RACE reads. This sample has under 400,000 distinct CDR3 sequences, with around 21% found just once. This CDR3 comprises 16 residues. Germline V CDR1 and CDR2: SGHVS, FNYEAQ. Trimming left V 5 bases short and J 4 bases short, with 15 bases between. On this clonotype: Its antigen is not known.

Study findings and constraints: Clones which contracted sat mainly in CM and EM if CD4+, and in EMRA if CD8+.

The receptor was derived from an adult woman who had mild COVID-19 (a few samples of this study predate the infection). Cell type and time point are not known. Sequencing was performed on PBMCs or a T cell subset sorted from them (not recorded which). The chain uses TRBV7-6 and TRBJ2-6, with D possibly being TRBD1 (5 bases). The CDR3 DNA follows: TGTGCCAGCAGCCCTAGACAGACACTAGGGGCCAACGTCCTGACTTTC. Its translation: CASSPRQTLGANVLTF.